What follows is one T cell receptor beta chain and its context. Its antigen is currently unknown. Between the trimmed V and J ends, which lost 1 base and 7 bases, there was a span of 10 bases. Germline CDR1 is GTSNPN and CDR2 is SVGIG (reference sequence). The CDR3 has 12 residues. Assay version v3.0 of immunoSEQ was used, and it was run at survey level. Method: immunoSEQ multiplex PCR; TCRdb's copy keeps in-frame clones and lacks some. The sample carries over 10,000 clones, roughly four fifths recorded once. This specimen belongs to a study of long-term antiretroviral therapy in people with HIV. About the study: Some samples came about a decade before the 2015 immediate-ART recommendation, and these were the earliest.

General observations from the study: Neither ART adherence, viral resistance nor therapy changes were documented. Upon ART, diversity increased but remained lower than transplant donor controls. Every time point showed a repertoire led by clones expanded before ART.

The receptor's source is a woman aged 40 to 50 with HIV. V gene TRBV30 combines with J gene TRBJ1-1; D is perhaps TRBD1 (6 bases). The sample in question was unsorted PBMCs, obtained 0.5 years before starting antiretroviral therapy. The CDR3 coding sequence is TGTGCCTGGAGTGAACAGGGCGTTGAAGCTTTCTTT. Residues: CAWSEQGVEAFF.